Below are 26 T cell receptor beta chains sequenced from a single sample in a study of T cell repertoires in cytomegalovirus infection. TCRdb ran MiXCR on the reads and lists one entry per CDR3 protein. The sample has more than 250,000 distinct CDR3 sequences, 20% to 25% seen once. Which antigens these TCRs recognize remains unknown. Sequenced material: cultured PBMCs, taken from culture after CMV antigen stimulation. These receptors came from a human donor in good health (CMV status not recorded). Some clones in this sample may be carry-over from other donors' samples.

The table lists this clonotype with a few counts. The chain uses TRBV4-1 and TRBJ2-2; D might be TRBD2 (6 bases). Trimming took 3 bases from V and 5 from J, leaving 31 bases between them. The CDR3 sequence is 21 residues long. The germline V gene encodes CDR1 MGHRA and CDR2 YSYEKL. CDR3 loop: CASSQAVWSGTRKSRTGELFF. In DNA form, the CDR3 reads TGCGCCAGCAGCCAGGCCGTTTGGAGTGGGACTCGAAAAAGCCGGACCGGGGAGCTGTTTTTT.

This clonotype was seen repeatedly, ten times or more. The CDR3 loop reads CASRGITGTTSGANVLTF. In nucleotides, the CDR3 is TGTGCCAGCAGGGGTATCACAGGGACGACCTCTGGGGCCAACGTCCTGACTTTC. The J gene is TRBJ2-6, the V gene TRBV6-1; possible D gene TRBD1, 6 bases. The CDR3 extends over 18 amino acids. Germline V CDR1 and CDR2: MNHNS, SASEGT. The V end was cut by 6 bases, the J end by 0 bases, with 18 bases between.

This sequence joins TRBV4-1 and TRBJ1-6, with 7 bases matching TRBD1. With 0 bases clipped from V and 6 bases from J, the junction kept 11 bases outside the gene matches. Germline V gene lookup returns CDR1 MGHRA and CDR2 YSYEKL. The CDR3 length is 18 residues. The CDR3 DNA follows: TGCGCCAGCAGCCAAGAGAGGTCTTTGGGACAGTTTAATTCACCCCTCCACTTT. Encoded protein: CASSQERSLGQFNSPLHF.

This clonotype was detected only a few times. V gene TRBV12-3 or TRBV12-4 combines with J gene TRBJ2-2, with a weak D call TRBD2 (5 bases). This CDR3 is 15 amino acids long. Trimming removed 5 bases at V and 5 bases at J, with 15 bases between. The DNA for the CDR3 is TGTGCCAGCAGTCGAGCTCGGGGAAAAACCGGGGAGCTGTTTTTT. Translating gives CASSRARGKTGELFF.

The table lists this clonotype with a few counts. This chain connects TRBV24-1 to TRBJ1-2; D perhaps matches TRBD1 (5 bases). V lost 1 base and J lost 4, with 9 bases in between. CDR3 length: 14 amino acids. CDR1 KGHDR and CDR2 SFDVKD come from the germline V gene. For the CDR3, the DNA is TGTGCCACCAGTGATTTTCGGGGCAGCTATGGCTACACCTTC. Translated: CATSDFRGSYGYTF.

This clonotype was counted between two and nine times. The chain employs TRBV11-3 and TRBJ2-1, with D possibly matching TRBD2 (6 bases). Germline CDR1 reads SGHNT; CDR2 reads YENEEA. This CDR3 is built from 16 residues. V dropped 3 bases and J dropped 0 bases, with 12 bases sitting between them. For the CDR3, the DNA is TGTGCCAGCAGCTTCTTAGCCGGGAGCTCCTACAATGAGCAGTTCTTC. Its translation: CASSFLAGSSYNEQFF.

This clonotype was seen many times. The chain uses TRBV6-2 or TRBV6-3 and TRBJ2-2; D may correspond to TRBD1 or TRBD2 (5 bases each). V lost 11 bases and J lost 4, with 14 bases in between. Germline V gene lookup returns CDR1 MNHEY and CDR2 SVGEGT. The CDR3 extends over 13 amino acids. CDR3 coding DNA: TGTGCCCTCAGCGGCACAGGCACCGGGGAGCTGTTTTTT. Encoded protein: CALSGTGTGELFF.

The J gene is TRBJ2-5, the V gene TRBV9; 13 positions match TRBD2. Germline assignment: CDR1 SGDLS and CDR2 YYNGEE. This CDR3 spans 17 amino acids. V trimming: 3 bases; J trimming: 5 bases; junction bases outside the gene matches: 10. The CDR3 sequence: CASSGPGLAGWGETQYF. The DNA of the CDR3 is TGTGCCAGCAGCGGACCGGGACTAGCGGGATGGGGGGAGACCCAGTACTTC.

This clonotype was observed a few times. V and J are TRBV11-3 and TRBJ2-3; 7 nucleotides agree with TRBD1. Germline V lookup: CDR1 SGHNT, CDR2 YENEEA. The CDR3 totals 16 residues. V lost 0 bases to trimming and J lost 1 base; unmatched junction nucleotides: 4. The CDR3 loop is CASSLDLGQGTDTQYF. The CDR3 region has the DNA TGTGCCAGCAGCTTAGATCTAGGACAGGGCACAGATACGCAGTATTTT.

This clonotype was seen once. The CDR3 nucleotides read TGTGCCAGCAGTGTCGGGCAAGAGACCCAGTACTTC. Translating it yields CASSVGQETQYF. The V gene is TRBV2, the J gene TRBJ2-5; the D is unclear. The CDR3 contains 12 residues. Trimming stripped 4 bases from V and 2 bases from J, with 5 bases between. Germline CDR1 reads SNHLY; CDR2 reads FYNNEI.

This clonotype was counted ten times or more. The gene calls are TRBV7-6 and TRBJ2-2; TRBD2 agrees at 11 bases. Unmatched junction bases numbered 4, after V lost 1 base and J lost 3 bases. The germline gives CDR1 SGHVS, CDR2 FNYEAQ. CDR3 size: 17 residues. CDR3 sequence: CASSLELAGVYTGELFF. CDR3 DNA: TGTGCCAGCAGCTTAGAACTAGCGGGAGTGTACACCGGGGAGCTGTTTTTT. The whole variable domain, remainder taken from reference TRBV7-6 and TRBJ2-2, is GAGVSQSPRYKVTKRGQDVALRCDPISGHVSLYWYRQALGQGPEFLTYFNYEAQQDKSGLPNDRFSAERPEGSISTLTIQRTEQRDSAMYRCASSLELAGVYTGELFFGEGSRLTVL.

The chain joins TRBV20-1 to TRBJ1-4; a possible D gene is TRBD1 (6 bases). This CDR3 region has 13 residues. The germline CDR1 and CDR2 sequences are DFQATT and SNEGSKA (reference sequence). The V end was cut by 5 bases, the J end by 0 bases, with 7 bases between. The CDR3 region is CSAGTSTNEKLFF. CDR3 in DNA: TGCAGTGCTGGGACATCAACTAATGAAAAACTGTTTTTT.

A note on this clonotype: One base away lies a much larger clone, so this may be a sequencing read error. V is TRBV7-2 and J is TRBJ2-6; tentatively, D is TRBD1 (5 bases). CDR1 and CDR2 (germline): SGHTA, FQGNSA. The CDR3 has 17 amino acids. CDR3 amino acids: CASSLEGHPSGAKVLTF. CDR3 coding DNA: TGTGCCAGCAGCTTAGAAGGGCACCCATCTGGGGCCAAGGTCCTGACTTTC.

The chain uses TRBV12-3 or TRBV12-4 and TRBJ2-2; D is tentatively TRBD1 or TRBD2 (5 bases each). The ends were cut back, 3 bases at V and 6 bases at J, with 17 bases in the middle. CDR3 length equals 16 residues. CDR3 amino acids: CASSLGVGGFPGELFF. The CDR3 DNA sequence: TGTGCCAGCAGTTTGGGGGTTGGCGGGTTCCCCGGGGAGCTGTTTTTT.

This clonotype was seen more than once but under ten times. The chain joins TRBV12-3 or TRBV12-4 to TRBJ1-5; possibly TRBD1 for D (5 bases). V was shortened by 6 bases and J by 3 bases, with 9 bases between the two germline ends. The CDR3 extends over 13 amino acids. CDR3 sequence: CASSRVLNQPQHF. The CDR3 DNA is TGTGCCAGCAGCAGGGTCCTCAATCAGCCCCAGCATTTT.

Only a few counts were recorded for this clonotype. The genes are TRBV12-3 or TRBV12-4 and TRBJ1-5, with D uncertain. The V and J ends lost 7 bases and 8 bases respectively, with 12 bases between them. The CDR3 loop spans 12 amino acids. DNA of the CDR3: TGTGCCAGCACCACGGGTGGGGAGCCCCAGCATTTT. It encodes CASTTGGEPQHF.

This clonotype was seen a handful of times. The V gene is TRBV28, the J gene TRBJ1-5; D gene ambiguous. The germline V and J ends were trimmed by 2 bases and 3 bases, with 8 bases remaining between them. Germline CDR1 is MDHEN and CDR2 is SYDVKM. The CDR3 is 14 amino acids. CDR3 residues: CASSLEQINQPQHF. The CDR3 nucleotides are TGTGCCAGCAGTTTAGAACAGATCAATCAGCCCCAGCATTTT. Variable domain in full (rest from reference TRBV28 and TRBJ1-5): DVKVTQSSRYLVKRTGEKVFLECVQDMDHENMFWYRQDPGLGLRLIYFSYDVKMKEKGDIPEGYSVSREKKERFSLILESASTNQTSMYLCASSLEQINQPQHFGDGTRLSIL.

This clonotype was seen more than once but under ten times. The V and J genes are TRBV11-2 and TRBJ2-7; TRBD2 matches at 11 bases. CDR1 is SGHAT and CDR2 is FQNNGV in the germline V gene. The CDR3 covers 16 residues. With 6 bases clipped from V and 3 bases from J, the junction kept 10 bases outside the gene matches. CDR3 bases: TGTGCCAGCAGTTACCTACTAGCGGGGGCCAACTACGAGCAGTACTTC. This gives the protein CASSYLLAGANYEQYF.

J is TRBJ2-1 and V is TRBV19, with D uncertain. V lost 6 bases to trimming and J lost 0 bases, with 12 bases between them. CDR1 and CDR2 (germline): LNHDA, SQIVND (reference sequence). The CDR3 length is 15 residues. CDR3 sequence: CASSAHPSSYNEQFF. The DNA for the CDR3 is TGTGCCAGTAGCGCCCACCCAAGCTCCTACAATGAGCAGTTCTTC.

This chain uses TRBV7-2 with TRBJ2-1; 7 positions match TRBD2. Germline V gene data show CDR1 as SGHTA and CDR2 as FQGNSA. The CDR3 extends over 16 amino acids. The ends lost 5 bases at V and 5 bases at J; junction bases unmatched: 12. The CDR3 DNA sequence: TGTGCCAGCAGCCAAACCCGGGGAGGGGATAACAATGAGCAGTTCTTC. Its protein is CASSQTRGGDNNEQFF.

In its sample, this clonotype was seen many times. This sequence joins TRBV12-3 or TRBV12-4 and TRBJ1-6, with 8 bases aligning to TRBD1. This CDR3 is built from 14 residues. V gave up 5 bases and J gave up 7 bases; unmatched junction bases: 4. DNA of the CDR3: TGTGCCAGCAGTCAGGGGGCGGTAAATTCACCCCTCCACTTT. As protein: CASSQGAVNSPLHF.

V is TRBV18 and J is TRBJ2-5; 14 nucleotides agree with TRBD2. The germline gives CDR1 KGHSH, CDR2 LQKENI. This CDR3 is built from 16 residues. J was trimmed by 5 bases and V by 6 bases; bases with no gene match: 8. This chain's CDR3 is CASSPGTSGSRETQYF. The CDR3 DNA is TGTGCCAGCTCGCCTGGGACTAGCGGGAGCCGGGAGACCCAGTACTTC.

This clonotype appeared many times. V is TRBV7-2 and J is TRBJ2-5, with TRBD2 as a possible D gene (6 bases). Germline V gives CDR1 SGHTA, CDR2 FQGNSA. This CDR3 is built from 13 residues. The V gene lost 5 bases and the J gene lost 10 bases, with 17 bases spanning the gap. DNA for the CDR3: TGTGCCAGCAGCGCGGGGACGGGCGTGGACCAGTACTTC. It translates to CASSAGTGVDQYF. Drawing the rest from reference TRBV7-2 and TRBJ2-5, the complete variable domain is GAGVSQSPSNKVTEKGKDVELRCDPISGHTALYWYRQSLGQGLEFLIYFQGNSAPDKSGLPSDRFSAERTGGSVSTLTIQRTQQEDSAVYLCASSAGTGVDQYFGPGTRLLVL.

The CDR3 protein is CASSEGIFSGNTIYF. The CDR3, as DNA: TGTGCCAGCAGCGAGGGGATCTTCTCTGGAAACACCATATATTTT. The J gene is TRBJ1-3, the V gene TRBV14, with a weak D call TRBD1 (5 bases). Deletions cut 5 bases from V and 0 bases from J, with 11 bases between. The CDR3 extends over 15 amino acids. CDR1 SGHDN and CDR2 FVKESK come from the germline V gene.

There are many counts of this clonotype. This chain connects TRBV7-8 to TRBJ1-5; D possibly corresponds to TRBD1 (5 bases). V lost 1 base, J lost 7 bases, and 23 bases lay in between. In germline, CDR1 is SGHVS, CDR2 FQNEAQ. The length of the CDR3 is 18 residues. CDR3 sequence reads: CASSLVLSSGHGDQPQHF. Here the CDR3 DNA reads TGTGCCAGCAGCTTAGTTCTATCGTCAGGGCACGGGGACCAGCCCCAGCATTTT.

Remarks on this clonotype: A read error is possible here, since a much larger clone lies one base away. This chain joins TRBV7-2 and TRBJ2-5; the D is unclear. The CDR3 contains 17 residues. Germline V gene sequence: CDR1 SGHTA, CDR2 FQGNSA. CDR3 protein: CGSSLARTRTYQETQYF. The CDR3 DNA is TGTGGCAGCAGCTTAGCTAGGACCCGAACGTACCAAGAGACCCAGTACTTC.